The T cell receptor (beta chain) described here comes from a study of type 1 regulatory T cells. Trimming pared 5 bases from V and 0 bases from J, leaving 10 bases between. The CDR3 is 14 residues long. Regarding this clonotype: Its antigen is not known.

TCRdb independently ran MiXCR on the reads; one entry per CDR3 protein. The table lists 20,000 or so distinct CDR3 sequences, roughly 50% of them singletons. Sequencing used cultured T cells, either the whole culture or a sorted T cell fraction (not recorded which). This sequence was found in a human donor in good health. V usage is TRBV12-3 or TRBV12-4 and J usage is TRBJ1-1; D remains ambiguous. This CDR3 reads CASSTWTVNTEAFF. Here the CDR3 DNA reads TGTGCCAGCAGTACCTGGACGGTGAACACTGAAGCTTTCTTT.